Shown below are 12 T cell receptor beta chains from a single sample sequenced in a study of T cell repertoires in cytomegalovirus infection. These receptors' antigens are unknown. TCRdb fed the reads into MiXCR, producing one record per CDR3 protein. Of approximately 500,000 distinct CDR3 sequences listed, about 33% are singletons. Sequenced material: cultured PBMCs, taken from culture after CMV antigen stimulation. The source is a human donor in good health (CMV status not recorded). Some clones in this sample may be carry-over from other donors' samples.

V and J are TRBV12-3 or TRBV12-4 and TRBJ2-2, with D perhaps matching TRBD2 (5 bases). This CDR3 has 14 residues. Trimming took 6 bases from V and 3 from J, leaving 11 bases between them. CDR3 in amino acids: CASSSGEHTGELFF. DNA for the CDR3: TGTGCCAGCAGCTCCGGGGAGCACACCGGGGAGCTGTTTTTT.

This chain connects TRBV6-6 to TRBJ2-7; D remains unclear. The CDR3 runs 14 residues. The germline V and J ends were trimmed by 0 bases and 2 bases, with 8 bases remaining between them. CDR1 is MNHNY and CDR2 is SVGAGI in the germline V gene (reference sequence). The CDR3 loop reads CASSYSQKTYEQYF. The CDR3 DNA reads as TGTGCCAGCAGTTACTCTCAGAAAACCTACGAGCAGTACTTC.

This clonotype was observed a few times. The chain carries TRBV28 and TRBJ2-5; no firm D call. Trimming took 4 bases from V and 0 from J, leaving 9 bases between them. Germline V gene sequence: CDR1 MDHEN, CDR2 SYDVKM. The CDR3 runs to 14 residues. The CDR3 nucleotides are TGTGCCAGCAGTTCCCCGGGTTACCAAGAGACCCAGTACTTC. Translating it yields CASSSPGYQETQYF.

A few counts support this clonotype. V is TRBV12-3 or TRBV12-4 and J is TRBJ1-4; no clear D. This CDR3 contains 14 residues. Trimming removed 0 bases from V and 8 bases from J, with 10 bases in between. DNA of the CDR3: TGTGCCAGCAGTTTAGCTTCCGGGGTGGAAAAACTGTTTTTT. Residues: CASSLASGVEKLFF.

This clonotype was observed a handful of times. The chain couples TRBV7-8 to TRBJ2-3; 7 bases map to TRBD1. From germline, CDR1 is SGHVS and CDR2 FQNEAQ. This CDR3 has 18 amino acids. The trim removed 4 bases at V and 5 bases at J, leaving 18 bases unmatched. The CDR3 DNA reads TGTGCCAGCAGCTCCAACCAACGGACAGGCCGCCTGCTAGATACGCAGTATTTT. Translating gives CASSSNQRTGRLLDTQYF.

In this sample, this clonotype turned up a few times. The chain links TRBV19 to TRBJ2-3; TRBD2 agrees at 11 bases. The germline V gene encodes CDR1 LNHDA and CDR2 SQIVND (reference sequence). V was pared by 5 bases and J by 1 base, with 8 bases of the junction left unmatched. The CDR3 loop spans 17 amino acids. This chain's CDR3 is CASSFRSGLAGTDTQYF. The CDR3 DNA reads TGTGCCAGTAGTTTTAGATCGGGACTAGCGGGCACAGATACGCAGTATTTT. Full variable domain (remainder filled in from reference TRBV19 and TRBJ2-3): DGGITQSPKYLFRKEGQNVTLSCEQNLNHDAMYWYRQDPGQGLRLIYYSQIVNDFQKGDIAEGYSVSREKKESFPLTVTSAQKNPTAFYLCASSFRSGLAGTDTQYFGPGTRLTVL.

The rearrangement uses TRBV12-3 or TRBV12-4 and TRBJ1-2, with D uncertain. V was pared by 1 base and J by 4 bases, with 19 bases between. The CDR3 loop spans 17 amino acids. As DNA, the CDR3 is TGTGCCAGCAGTTTAGGTGGGCAGGCGGAAAAACTCTATGGCTACACCTTC. Residues: CASSLGGQAEKLYGYTF.

V gene TRBV12-5 combines with J gene TRBJ1-4; a possible D gene is TRBD1 (6 bases). Deletions cut 6 bases from V and 0 bases from J, with 14 bases between. Germline loops: CDR1 LGHNT, CDR2 FRNRAP. This CDR3 is 16 amino acids long. CDR3 bases: TGTGCTAGTGGCCGGACAGTTCTTACAACTAATGAAAAACTGTTTTTT. It translates to CASGRTVLTTNEKLFF.

This clonotype was picked up many times. The rearrangement joins TRBV7-2 to TRBJ2-6, with 7 bases that match TRBD1. CDR1 SGHTA and CDR2 FQGNSA come from the germline V gene. Trimming removed 0 bases from V and 1 base from J; junction bases left unmatched: 18. This CDR3 is 22 amino acids long. The CDR3 here is CASSLASGGSSTGSSGANVLTF. For the CDR3, the DNA is TGTGCCAGCAGCTTAGCCTCAGGGGGAAGTTCCACCGGGTCATCTGGGGCCAACGTCCTGACTTTC.

As for this clonotype: Given a much more abundant clone one base away, this may be a read error. The rearrangement links TRBV7-2 to TRBJ1-3; D uncertain. CDR1 and CDR2 from the germline V gene are SGHTA and FQGNSA. The CDR3 is made up of 13 amino acids. V dropped 1 base and J dropped 6 bases, with 7 bases sitting between them. CDR3: CASSLVKENTIYF. The DNA for the CDR3 is TGTGCCAGCAGCTTAGTTAAAGAAAACACCATATATTTT.

This clonotype was detected only once. The CDR3 spells CASSLLRTGALSNEAFF. The CDR3 region has the DNA TGTGCCAGCAGCTTACTTCGGACAGGCGCTCTGAGCAATGAAGCTTTCTTT. V and J are TRBV7-6 and TRBJ1-1; 7 bases fit TRBD1. With 2 bases clipped from V and 7 bases from J, the junction kept 16 bases outside the gene matches. The CDR3 spans 17 residues. In germline, CDR1 is SGHVS, CDR2 FNYEAQ. Looking up the rest from reference TRBV7-6 and TRBJ1-1 gives the full variable domain: GAGVSQSPRYKVTKRGQDVALRCDPISGHVSLYWYRQALGQGPEFLTYFNYEAQQDKSGLPNDRFSAERPEGSISTLTIQRTEQRDSAMYRCASSLLRTGALSNEAFFGQGTRLTVV.

This sequence joins TRBV6-4 and TRBJ1-2; D is uncertain. Trimming cost V 2 bases and J 4 bases, with 14 bases left between them. Germline V lookup: CDR1 MRHNA, CDR2 SNTAGT. The CDR3 is 15 residues long. For the CDR3, the DNA is TGTGCCAGCAGTGACGGCACGGGGTCGGGCTATGGCTACACCTTC. Its protein is CASSDGTGSGYGYTF.